This is a list of T cell receptor beta chains from one sample in a study of blood T cell repertoires in COVID-19. The method was immunoSEQ multiplex PCR; TCRdb's version includes in-frame clones alone and lacks a portion of them. Of under 200,000 clones in the sample, about four fifths were seen once. Sequenced: peripheral blood. The receptor set was obtained from a woman aged 55-75 years with COVID-19, enrolled during active disease. Both conserved end residues are part of each CDR3. The D gene is left open where the match is weak. A row's size may be missing; if present it is once, few, many or a size class.

V gene	D gene	clone size	J gene	CDR3 length	CDR3 DNA	CDR3 protein
TRBV10-2	TRBD1	-	TRBJ1-6	15	TGCGCCAGCAGTGAGGGACAGGGGACGCATTCACCCCTCCACTTT	CASSEGQGTHSPLHF
TRBV19	-	-	TRBJ2-3	15	TGTGCCAGTAGTACGTCGCGGGGCCCATCCGATACGCAGTATTTT	CASSTSRGPSDTQYF
TRBV11-2	TRBD1	-	TRBJ2-7	15	TGTGCCAGCAGCTTGAACCGGGACAGCTCCTACGAGCAGTACTTC	CASSLNRDSSYEQYF
TRBV14	TRBD1	-	TRBJ2-7	15	TGTGCCAGCAGCCGCGCAGGGGGCCTCTCCTACGAGCAGTACTTC	CASSRAGGLSYEQYF
TRBV6-4	-	-	TRBJ2-6	15	TGTGCCAGCAGTCAGGACAGCTCTGGGGCCAACGTCCTGACTTTC	CASSQDSSGANVLTF
TRBV28	TRBD2	-	TRBJ2-3	18	TGTGCCAGCAGTCCTCCGGGACTAGCCACGGTAGGAACAGATACGCAGTATTTT	CASSPPGLATVGTDTQYF
TRBV3-1/TRBV3-2	TRBD1	-	TRBJ2-2	15	TGTGCCAGCAGCCTCCCGAACAGGGGGGCCGGGGAGCTGTTTTTT	CASSLPNRGAGELFF
TRBV6-5	-	-	TRBJ2-2	14	TGTGCCGTTTCAGTGGGGGCCGGTACCGGGGAGCTGTTTTTT	CAVSVGAGTGELFF
TRBV9	-	-	TRBJ1-2	12	TGTGCCAGCAGCCCCGGGAACTATGGCTACACCTTC	CASSPGNYGYTF
TRBV6-1	TRBD1	-	TRBJ1-5	16	TGTGCCAGCAGTGAGGACAGGGTGTGGGGCAATCAGCCCCAGCATTTT	CASSEDRVWGNQPQHF
TRBV29-1	TRBD2	-	TRBJ2-1	10	TGCAGCGTTGAGCGGGAGAGGGCGTTCTTC	CSVERERAFF
TRBV30	TRBD1	once	TRBJ1-1	14	TGTGCCTGGAGTTCAGGACAGGGGTACACTGAAGCTTTCTTT	CAWSSGQGYTEAFF
TRBV27	TRBD2	-	TRBJ2-1	13	TGTGCCAGCAGCGGACTAGCGAACAATGAGCAGTTCTTC	CASSGLANNEQFF
TRBV7-3	-	-	TRBJ1-1	13	TGTGCCAGCAGCCCGGACAATCACATAGGAGCTTTCTTT	CASSPDNHIGAFF
TRBV19	-	many	TRBJ2-2	14	TGTGCCAGCACCCGGGTCTCCAACACCGGGGAGCTGTTTTTT	CASTRVSNTGELFF
TRBV19	-	-	TRBJ2-2	15	TGTGCCACCTCGCAGGGGTTTGCGAGCACCGGGGAGCTGTTTTTT	CATSQGFASTGELFF
TRBV14	-	-	TRBJ2-7	15	TGTGCCAGCAGCCGAGAGACAGCCTTCAACTACGAGCAGTACTTC	CASSRETAFNYEQYF
TRBV3-1/TRBV3-2	-	-	TRBJ1-4	12	TGTGCCAGCAGCCAACAGGGGATAGGACTGTTTTTT	CASSQQGIGLFF
TRBV5-1	-	-	TRBJ1-6	14	TGCGCCAGCAGGTTGGAGGTGGGGGGTTCACCCCTCCACTTT	CASRLEVGGSPLHF
TRBV5-4	TRBD2	-	TRBJ2-1	16	TGTGCCAGCAGCCCCGGAAGCAGCGGGGTGGGGGGTGAGCAGTTCTTC	CASSPGSSGVGGEQFF
TRBV27	-	-	TRBJ1-2	14	TGTGCCAGCAAGCCCGCGGGGGATAACTATGGCTACACCTTC	CASKPAGDNYGYTF
TRBV15	-	-	TRBJ1-4	18	TGTGCCACCAGCAGAGCGGAGGGGGGGCCCGCGACTAATGAAAAACTGTTTTTT	CATSRAEGGPATNEKLFF
TRBV19	-	-	TRBJ2-7	15	TGTGCCAGTAAGGGGCGGGGCGCTGGGTTCTACGAGCAGTACTTC	CASKGRGAGFYEQYF
TRBV11-2	-	-	TRBJ1-1	16	TGTGCCAGCAGCTTAAGGGAGGGGCGCTGGAACACTGAAGCTTTCTTT	CASSLREGRWNTEAFF
TRBV10-3	-	-	TRBJ2-1	16	TGTGCCATCAGTGGGGGCTCCGCGCAGTCCTACAATGAGCAGTTCTTC	CAISGGSAQSYNEQFF
TRBV11-3	TRBD2	-	TRBJ2-1	15	TGTGCCAGCAGCTTAAGCCTAGCGGGAGATGGGGAGCAGTTCTTC	CASSLSLAGDGEQFF
TRBV20-1	TRBD1	-	TRBJ1-4	15	TGCAGTGCTAGTAGACCGGGACAGGGGTTTGAAAAACTGTTTTTT	CSASRPGQGFEKLFF
TRBV5-1	-	few	TRBJ1-2	15	TGCGCCAGCAGCTTGGTGGCGGGGGGAGAGTATGGCTACACCTTC	CASSLVAGGEYGYTF
TRBV28	-	-	TRBJ1-5	15	TGTGCCAGCAGCCCAGTGGGGGGAGTCGATCAGCCCCAGCATTTT	CASSPVGGVDQPQHF
TRBV4-2	TRBD1	-	TRBJ2-5	17	TGTGCCAGCAGCCAAGATCCAGGGACAGACCCTAAAGAGACCCAGTACTTC	CASSQDPGTDPKETQYF
TRBV3-1/TRBV3-2	-	-	TRBJ1-3	15	TGTGCCAGCAGCCAAGATCTGGCAGCTGGAAACACCATATATTTT	CASSQDLAAGNTIYF
TRBV3-1/TRBV3-2	-	-	TRBJ1-2	14	TGTGCCAGCAGCCAGGCTAGACAGGTCTATGGCTACACCTTC	CASSQARQVYGYTF
TRBV2	-	-	TRBJ1-1	13	TGTGCCAGCATGCAGGGAGGGGACACTGAAGCTTTCTTT	CASMQGGDTEAFF
TRBV29-1	-	-	TRBJ2-7	14	TGCAGCGTTCGAAGAACTAGAGAGTCCTACGAGCAGTACTTC	CSVRRTRESYEQYF
TRBV14	-	-	TRBJ1-2	15	TGTGCCAGCAGCCAAGTCAAGGGGCCGTACTATGGCTACACCTTC	CASSQVKGPYYGYTF
TRBV19	TRBD2	-	TRBJ2-7	15	TGTGCCAGTAGTCCGATAGCGGGCCGTTCCTACGAGCAGTACTTC	CASSPIAGRSYEQYF
TRBV12-3/TRBV12-4	-	-	TRBJ1-1	13	TGTGCCAGCAGTACAGGGCTGAACACTGAAGCTTTCTTT	CASSTGLNTEAFF
TRBV3-1/TRBV3-2	-	-	TRBJ1-2	13	TGTGCCAGCAGCCGGGGCGAACACTATGGCTACACCTTC	CASSRGEHYGYTF
TRBV27	TRBD1	-	TRBJ2-7	16	TGTGCCAGCAGCCCCCCACTGCGACAGGGGGAAGACGAGCAGTACTTC	CASSPPLRQGEDEQYF
TRBV7-2	TRBD2	-	TRBJ2-2	15	TGTGCCAGCAGAATCACTAGCGGGAGTGACGGGGAGCTGTTTTTT	CASRITSGSDGELFF
TRBV28	-	few	TRBJ1-2	13	TGTGCCAGCAGTTTAAACGAGGGTTCTGGCTACACCTTC	CASSLNEGSGYTF